Sequencing of this T cell receptor beta chain was carried out in a study of OX40 agonist ivuxolimab in advanced cancers. Whole-study context: Head and neck, renal cell, melanoma or hepatocellular carcinoma were the cancers that dose-escalation patients had.

Profiled with immunoSEQ multiplex PCR; TCRdb holds only in-frame clones, not every one. There are approximately 70,000 clones in the sample; roughly four fifths occur only once, and roughly 1.4% lies in the top ten. Unmatched junction bases numbered 12, after V lost 4 bases and J lost 4 bases. This CDR3 is 16 amino acids long. CDR1 is SGHRS and CDR2 is YFSETQ in the germline V gene. The chain employs TRBV5-1 and TRBJ1-2; 8 nucleotides align to TRBD1. This specimen was CD4+ or CD8+ T cells sorted from blood, taken in a trial of the OX40 agonist ivuxolimab. This TCR came from an adult with an advanced solid tumor such as melanoma, head and neck, liver or kidney cancer. CDR3 nucleotides: TGCGCCAGCAGCCCGAAACCGGGACAGGATTTCTATGGCTACACCTTC. As protein: CASSPKPGQDFYGYTF. The full variable domain, rest sourced from reference TRBV5-1 and TRBJ1-2, is KAGVTQTPRYLIKTRGQQVTLSCSPISGHRSVSWYQQTPGQGLQFLFEYFSETQRNKGNFPGRFSGRQFSNSRSEMNVSTLELGDSALYLCASSPKPGQDFYGYTFGSGTRLTVV.